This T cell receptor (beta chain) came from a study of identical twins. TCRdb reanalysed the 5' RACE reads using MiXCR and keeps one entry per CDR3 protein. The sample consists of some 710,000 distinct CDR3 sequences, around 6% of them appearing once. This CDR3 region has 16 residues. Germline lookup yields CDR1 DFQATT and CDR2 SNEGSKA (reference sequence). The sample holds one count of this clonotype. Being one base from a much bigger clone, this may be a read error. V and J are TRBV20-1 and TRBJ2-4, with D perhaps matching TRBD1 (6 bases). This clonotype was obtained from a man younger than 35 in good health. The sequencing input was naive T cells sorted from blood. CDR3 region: CRARAFQGSLGNIQYF. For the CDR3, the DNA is TGCAGAGCTAGAGCCTTCCAGGGGTCTCTCGGAAACATTCAGTACTTC.